Below, 25 T cell receptor beta chains from the same sample are listed, as sequenced in a study of molecular identifiers for immune sequencing clone quantification. MiXCR was run by TCRdb on the PCR reads, yielding one entry per CDR3 protein. The table lists roughly 320,000 distinct CDR3 sequences, about a fifth of them singletons. The sample was naive CD8+ T cells from blood, with Jurkat cell RNA spiked in. The subset: FACS-sorted CD8+CD4-CCR7+CD45RA+ naive T cells. These receptor sequences come from a human donor in good health. Some libraries in this study had Jurkat cell RNA spiked in.

This clonotype was seen many times. V and J are TRBV29-1 and TRBJ2-7, with 16 bases aligning to TRBD2. Trimming at V came to 6 bases and at J to 3 bases, leaving 5 bases not matched to a gene. CDR3 length equals 15 residues. Per germline, CDR1 SQVTM and CDR2 ANQGSEA. The CDR3: CSVGTSGRALYEQYF. CDR3 DNA sequence: TGCAGCGTGGGGACTAGCGGGAGGGCCCTCTACGAGCAGTACTTC.

The rearrangement links TRBV27 to TRBJ2-2; D perhaps matches TRBD1 (6 bases). Germline CDR1 MNHEY, CDR2 SMNVEV (reference sequence). The ends were cut back, 5 bases at V and 0 bases at J, with 10 bases in the middle. CDR3 length: 15 amino acids. This CDR3 reads CASSERTANTGELFF. The CDR3 DNA reads as TGTGCCAGCAGTGAGCGGACAGCGAACACCGGGGAGCTGTTTTTT.

This clonotype was picked up many times. The rearrangement links TRBV6-2 or TRBV6-3 to TRBJ2-5, with D unclear. Germline V gene lookup returns CDR1 MNHEY and CDR2 SVGEGT. The CDR3 has 13 amino acids. V was cut by 6 bases and J by 3 bases, with 11 bases left in between. CDR3 protein: CASRQRMEETQYF. As DNA, the CDR3 is TGTGCCAGCAGACAAAGGATGGAAGAGACCCAGTACTTC.

In the case of this clonotype: A much larger clone is a single base away; this may be a read error. The CDR3 DNA sequence: TGCGCCAGCAGCTTGTCCACTCATGTCGGCCGCCACTATAATTCACCCCTCCACTTT. Residues: CASSLSTHVGRHYNSPLHF. The V gene is TRBV5-1, the J gene TRBJ1-6; D is undetermined. The V gene's germline CDR1 is SGHRS and CDR2 YFSETQ. The CDR3 is 19 residues long. V lost 1 base to trimming and J lost 3 bases, with 20 bases between them.

This clonotype was seen many times. An end of the junction differs from the germline gene, which may be a read error. The chain links TRBV4-2 to TRBJ2-6; no definite D call. CDR3 length: 15 residues. The germline V gene encodes CDR1 LGHNA and CDR2 YNFKEQ. The CDR3 is CASSQSFSEANVLTF. The CDR3 nucleotides are TGTGCCAGCAGCCAATCATTTTCTGAGGCCAACGTCCTGACTTTC.

This clonotype was recorded a few times. This chain links TRBV6-6 with TRBJ2-3; 8 bases are a match to TRBD2. V was clipped by 5 bases and J by 1 base; unmatched bases: 2. Per the germline V gene, CDR1 is MNHNY and CDR2 is SVGAGI (reference sequence). The CDR3 consists of 14 residues. This CDR3 reads CASSASGRTDTQYF. Here the CDR3 DNA reads TGTGCCAGCAGTGCTAGCGGGCGCACAGATACGCAGTATTTT.

To note about this clonotype: Being one base from a much bigger clone, this may be a read error. The genes are TRBV2 and TRBJ1-1; D gene unclear. CDR1 and CDR2 (germline): SNHLY, FYNNEI. The CDR3 is 13 amino acids. CDR3 sequence (DNA): TGTGCCAGCGGTGAAGCACTGAACACTGAAGCTTTCTTT. As protein: CASGEALNTEAFF.

On this clonotype itself: The missing conserved phenylalanine or tryptophan at the end of this CDR3 makes a read error likely. The chain employs TRBV29-1 and TRBJ2-7, with 9 bases matching TRBD1. Unmatched junction bases numbered 12, after V lost 6 bases and J lost 6 bases. Germline assignment: CDR1 SQVTM and CDR2 ANQGSEA. The CDR3 covers 14 residues. The CDR3 sequence is CSVVGTGTLGEQYI. The DNA for the CDR3 is TGCAGCGTAGTCGGGACAGGGACCCTGGGCGAGCAGTACATC.

This clonotype was detected ten times or more. The V and J genes are TRBV29-1 and TRBJ2-7; D is unresolved. The germline V gene encodes CDR1 SQVTM and CDR2 ANQGSEA. This CDR3 has 11 amino acids. Trimming took off 2 bases at V and 7 bases at J, with 9 bases between the two ends. CDR3: CSVELVGEQYF. The DNA for the CDR3 is TGCAGCGTTGAATTGGTGGGGGAGCAGTACTTC.

The chain links TRBV5-6 to TRBJ1-5; TRBD1 matches 7 bases. The CDR3 runs 12 residues. Trimming at V came to 0 bases and at J to 11 bases, leaving 2 bases not matched to a gene. Germline V CDR1 and CDR2: SGHDT, YYEEEE. The CDR3 DNA sequence: TGTGCCAGCAGCTTGGAGCAGGGGGCCCAGCATTTT. Translating gives CASSLEQGAQHF.

Concerning this clonotype itself: This clone may be a read error of a much larger clone one base away. The chain is built from TRBV7-9 and TRBJ2-5; 10 positions agree with TRBD1. This CDR3 region has 16 residues. After removal of 6 bases from V and 2 bases from J, the junction contained 9 bases not matched to a gene. Germline V CDR1 and CDR2: SEHNR, FQNEAQ (reference sequence). This chain's CDR3 is CASRSSDRGLQETQYF. CDR3 sequence (DNA): TGTGCCAGCAGATCCTCGGACAGGGGGTTGCAAGAGACCCAGTACTTC.

With respect to this clonotype: A read error is possible here, since a much larger clone lies one base away. The conserved phenylalanine or tryptophan is not found at the CDR3 terminus, so this likely reflects a read error. The chain has TRBV28 and TRBJ2-1; a weak D match, TRBD1 (5 bases). Germline V gene sequence: CDR1 MDHEN, CDR2 SYDVKM. V dropped 2 bases and J dropped 5 bases, with 7 bases sitting between them. This CDR3 spans 13 amino acids. CDR3 DNA: TGTGCCAGCAGTTTAAGGGGTAACAATGAGCAGTTCTCC. Amino acid sequence: CASSLRGNNEQFS.

This clonotype was picked up many times. The chain recombines TRBV14 with TRBJ1-4; TRBD1 is a possible D gene (5 bases). This CDR3 has 15 amino acids. Germline V gene lookup returns CDR1 SGHDN and CDR2 FVKESK. Deletions cut 2 bases from V and 0 bases from J, with 7 bases between. CDR3 sequence (DNA): TGTGCCAGCAGCCAAAGGGGTGCAACTAATGAAAAACTGTTTTTT. Protein sequence: CASSQRGATNEKLFF.

This clonotype was picked up many times. V usage is TRBV7-6 and J usage is TRBJ1-3, with a weak D call TRBD1 (5 bases). Germline V gives CDR1 SGHVS, CDR2 FNYEAQ. CDR3 size: 15 residues. Trimming removed 0 bases from V and 4 bases from J, with 10 bases in between. CDR3 region: CASSLAAGDGNTIYF. In DNA, the CDR3 is TGTGCCAGCAGCTTAGCAGCGGGGGACGGAAACACCATATATTTT.

This clonotype came up many times. V and J are TRBV12-3 or TRBV12-4 and TRBJ1-5; 9 bases align to TRBD1. The CDR3 is 14 amino acids. Germline trimming cut 5 bases from V and 5 bases from J; bases unmatched to any gene: 4. CDR3 coding DNA: TGTGCCAGCAGTCTACAGGGGGCCCATCAGCCCCAGCATTTT. Translated: CASSLQGAHQPQHF.

Concerning this clonotype itself: This may arise from a read error, as a much more abundant clone is one base away. The V and J genes are TRBV14 and TRBJ1-4; D call uncertain. This CDR3 has 15 amino acids. Germline assignment: CDR1 SGHDN and CDR2 FVKESK. Trimming stripped 5 bases from V and 3 bases from J, with 13 bases between. CDR3: CASSAFGLANEKLFF. CDR3 nucleotide sequence: TGTGCCAGCAGCGCCTTCGGGCTAGCTAATGAAAAACTGTTTTTT.

This clonotype showed up many times. The V call is TRBV7-9, the J call TRBJ2-7, with 8 bases identical to TRBD1. In germline, CDR1 is SEHNR, CDR2 FQNEAQ (reference sequence). The CDR3 length is 15 residues. With 5 bases clipped from V and 3 bases from J, the junction kept 9 bases outside the gene matches. Here the CDR3 DNA reads TGTGCCAGCAGCGAAGGGGGGACAGGATACTACGAGCAGTACTTC. Translation: CASSEGGTGYYEQYF.

Details on this clonotype: One junction end does not reproduce the germline sequence, and a read error may be involved. V usage is TRBV29-1 and J usage is TRBJ2-4; TRBD1 matches at 8 bases. Per the germline V gene, CDR1 is SQVTM and CDR2 is ANQGSEA. This CDR3 comprises 16 residues. CDR3 sequence reads: CSVVIQGVVAINIQYF. CDR3 nucleotide sequence: TGCAGTGTGGTGATACAGGGGGTGGTAGCCATAAACATTCAGTACTTC.

The chain combines TRBV4-2 with TRBJ1-2, with TRBD1 as a possible D gene (5 bases). Germline loops: CDR1 LGHNA, CDR2 YNFKEQ. This CDR3 contains 15 residues. Trimming removed 4 bases at V and 5 bases at J, with 17 bases between. The CDR3 DNA reads TGTGCCAGCAGCCCGACGACCCTAGGGGTTTATGGCTACACCTTC. Translated, it gives CASSPTTLGVYGYTF.

This clonotype occurred many times. The rearrangement uses TRBV6-5 and TRBJ1-1; D may be TRBD1 (5 bases). The CDR3 has 15 residues. Trimming took off 7 bases at V and 5 bases at J, with 20 bases between the two ends. CDR1 is MNHEY and CDR2 is SVGAGI in the germline V gene. The CDR3 spells CASILSQGGGTEAFF. CDR3 sequence (DNA): TGTGCCAGCATCCTATCCCAGGGTGGTGGGACTGAAGCTTTCTTT.

The chain joins TRBV27 to TRBJ2-7, with D possibly being TRBD1 or TRBD2 (5 bases each). Germline V lookup: CDR1 MNHEY, CDR2 SMNVEV (reference sequence). The V end was cut by 0 bases, the J end by 11 bases, with 14 bases between. There are 13 residues in the CDR3. CDR3 sequence: CASSLSIGTGEYF. The DNA of the CDR3 is TGTGCCAGCAGTTTATCGATAGGGACCGGGGAGTACTTC.

The V call is TRBV3-1, the J call TRBJ1-1, with 7 bases identical to TRBD1. Germline CDR1 and CDR2: LGHDT and YNNKEL (reference sequence). Germline trimming cut 4 bases from V and 1 base from J; bases unmatched to any gene: 15. The CDR3 sequence is 18 residues long. The CDR3 reads CASSPWRVQGGWNTEAFF. In DNA form, the CDR3 reads TGTGCCAGCAGCCCCTGGCGAGTTCAGGGGGGGTGGAACACTGAAGCTTTCTTT.

This clonotype occurred many times. The chain couples TRBV7-2 to TRBJ2-3, with D perhaps being TRBD1 or TRBD2 (5 bases each). Trimming shortened V by 4 bases and J by 0 bases, and 20 bases separated the two germline ends. The CDR3 extends over 18 amino acids. Germline-derived CDR1 and CDR2 are SGHTA and FQGNSA. Here the CDR3 reads CASSSDWTQTTSTDTQYF. DNA of the CDR3: TGTGCCAGCAGCTCGGACTGGACACAAACCACTAGCACAGATACGCAGTATTTT.

The rearrangement links TRBV28 to TRBJ2-4; a possible D gene is TRBD1 (6 bases). With 5 bases removed from V and 1 base from J, the gap between germline ends came to 12 bases. The CDR3 extends over 15 amino acids. CDR1 is MDHEN, CDR2 SYDVKM, per germline. The CDR3 loop reads CASSENRVAKNIQYF. The CDR3 nucleotides are TGTGCCAGCAGTGAAAACAGGGTTGCCAAAAACATTCAGTACTTC.

CDR3 DNA sequence: TGTGCCTGGACCCCCCCCAACGCTGAAGCTTTCTTT. It specifies CAWTPPNAEAFF. The chain recombines TRBV30 with TRBJ1-1; D is uncertain. The V end was cut by 4 bases, the J end by 6 bases, with 12 bases between. The CDR3 loop spans 12 amino acids. Per germline, CDR1 GTSNPN and CDR2 SVGIG (reference sequence).